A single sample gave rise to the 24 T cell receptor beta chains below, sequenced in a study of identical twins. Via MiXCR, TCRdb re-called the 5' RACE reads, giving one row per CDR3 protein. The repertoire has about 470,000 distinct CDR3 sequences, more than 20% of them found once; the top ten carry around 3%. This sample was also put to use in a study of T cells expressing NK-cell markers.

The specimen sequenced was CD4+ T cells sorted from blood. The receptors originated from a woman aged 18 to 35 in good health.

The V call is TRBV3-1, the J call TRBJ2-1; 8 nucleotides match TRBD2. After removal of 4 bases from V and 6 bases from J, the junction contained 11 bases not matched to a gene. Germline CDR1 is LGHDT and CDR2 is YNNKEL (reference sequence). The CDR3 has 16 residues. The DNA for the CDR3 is TGTGCCAGCAGCCCCTCCGGGGTAGCGGGGCGCAATGAGCAGTTCTTC. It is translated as CASSPSGVAGRNEQFF.

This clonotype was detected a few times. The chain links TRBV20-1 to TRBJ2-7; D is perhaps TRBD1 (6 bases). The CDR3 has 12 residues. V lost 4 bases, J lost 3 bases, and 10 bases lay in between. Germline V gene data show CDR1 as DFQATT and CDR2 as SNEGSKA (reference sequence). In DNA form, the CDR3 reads TGCAGTGCTACCACACAGGGCTACGAGCAGTACTTC. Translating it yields CSATTQGYEQYF.

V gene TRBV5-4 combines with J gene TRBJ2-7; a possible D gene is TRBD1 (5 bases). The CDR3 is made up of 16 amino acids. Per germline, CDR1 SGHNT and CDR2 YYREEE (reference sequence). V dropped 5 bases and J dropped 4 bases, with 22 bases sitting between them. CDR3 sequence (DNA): TGTGCCAGCAGTCCCGCCTTGGGGCCAGGCGCTTACGAGCAGTACTTC. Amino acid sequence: CASSPALGPGAYEQYF.

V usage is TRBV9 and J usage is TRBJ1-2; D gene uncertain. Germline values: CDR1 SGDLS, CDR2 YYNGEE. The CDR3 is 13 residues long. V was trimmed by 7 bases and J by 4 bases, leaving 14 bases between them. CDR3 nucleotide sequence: TGTGCCAGCGGCGAGAGGGCTCGCTATGGCTACACCTTC. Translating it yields CASGERARYGYTF.

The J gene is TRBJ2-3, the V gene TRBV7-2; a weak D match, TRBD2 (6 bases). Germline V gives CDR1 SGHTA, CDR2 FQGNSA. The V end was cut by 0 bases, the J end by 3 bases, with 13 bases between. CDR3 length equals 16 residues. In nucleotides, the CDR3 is TGTGCCAGCAGCTTAGCAGCCGGGAGAATAACAGATACGCAGTATTTT. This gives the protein CASSLAAGRITDTQYF.

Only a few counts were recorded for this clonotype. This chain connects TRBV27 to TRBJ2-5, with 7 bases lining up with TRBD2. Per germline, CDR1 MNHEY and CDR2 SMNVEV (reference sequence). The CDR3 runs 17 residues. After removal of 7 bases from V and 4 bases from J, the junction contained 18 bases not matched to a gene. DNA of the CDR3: TGTGCCAGCAAAACCGTAGGGCGTGGGTTAGCGGGAGAGACCCAGTACTTC. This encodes CASKTVGRGLAGETQYF.

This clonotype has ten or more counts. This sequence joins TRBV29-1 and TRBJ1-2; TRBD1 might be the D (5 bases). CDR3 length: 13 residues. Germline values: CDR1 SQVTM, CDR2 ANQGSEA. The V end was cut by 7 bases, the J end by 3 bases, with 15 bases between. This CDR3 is CSDYDRMDYGYTF. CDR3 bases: TGCAGCGACTACGACAGAATGGACTATGGCTACACCTTC.

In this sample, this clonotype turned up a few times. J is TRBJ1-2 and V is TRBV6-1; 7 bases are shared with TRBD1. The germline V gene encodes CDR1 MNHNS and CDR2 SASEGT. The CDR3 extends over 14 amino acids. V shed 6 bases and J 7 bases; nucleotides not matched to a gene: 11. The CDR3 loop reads CASSPRGGGSGYTF. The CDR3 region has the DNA TGTGCCAGCAGCCCCAGGGGGGGGGGCAGTGGCTACACCTTC.

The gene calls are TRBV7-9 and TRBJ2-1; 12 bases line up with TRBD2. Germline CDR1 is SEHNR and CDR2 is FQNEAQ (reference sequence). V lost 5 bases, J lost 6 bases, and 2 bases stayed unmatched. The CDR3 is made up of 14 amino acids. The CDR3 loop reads CASSQTSGSNEQFF. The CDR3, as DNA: TGTGCCAGCAGCCAGACTAGCGGGAGCAATGAGCAGTTCTTC. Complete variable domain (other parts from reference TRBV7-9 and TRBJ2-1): DTGVSQNPRHKITKRGQNVTFRCDPISEHNRLYWYRQTLGQGPEFLTYFQNEAQLEKSRLLSDRFSAERPKGSFSTLEIQRTEQGDSAMYLCASSQTSGSNEQFFGPGTRLTVL.

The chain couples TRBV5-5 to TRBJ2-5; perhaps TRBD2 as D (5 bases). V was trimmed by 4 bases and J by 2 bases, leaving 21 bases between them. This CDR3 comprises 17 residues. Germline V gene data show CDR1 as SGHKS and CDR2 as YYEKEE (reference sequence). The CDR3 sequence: CASSPPRPSNYQETQYF. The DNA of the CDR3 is TGTGCCAGCAGCCCCCCCCGGCCTAGCAATTATCAAGAGACCCAGTACTTC.

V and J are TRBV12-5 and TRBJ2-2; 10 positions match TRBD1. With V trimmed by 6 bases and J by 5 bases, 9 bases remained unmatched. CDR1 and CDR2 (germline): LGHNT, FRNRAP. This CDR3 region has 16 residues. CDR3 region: CASGFSRDRGTGELFF. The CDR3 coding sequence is TGTGCTAGTGGCTTCTCCCGGGACAGGGGTACCGGGGAGCTGTTTTTT.

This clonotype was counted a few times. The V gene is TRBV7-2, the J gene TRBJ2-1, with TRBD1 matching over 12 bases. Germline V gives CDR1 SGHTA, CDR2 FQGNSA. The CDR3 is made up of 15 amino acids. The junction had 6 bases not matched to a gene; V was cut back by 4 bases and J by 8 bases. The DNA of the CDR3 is TGTGCCAGCAGCTCAGGGACAGGGGGCATGGATGAGCAGTTCTTC. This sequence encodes CASSSGTGGMDEQFF.

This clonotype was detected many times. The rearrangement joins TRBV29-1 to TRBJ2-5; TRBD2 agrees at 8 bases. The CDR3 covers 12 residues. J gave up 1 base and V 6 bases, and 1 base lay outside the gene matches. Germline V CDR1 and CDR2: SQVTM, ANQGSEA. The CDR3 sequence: CSVTSGQETQYF. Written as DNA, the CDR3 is TGCAGCGTAACTAGCGGCCAAGAGACCCAGTACTTC.

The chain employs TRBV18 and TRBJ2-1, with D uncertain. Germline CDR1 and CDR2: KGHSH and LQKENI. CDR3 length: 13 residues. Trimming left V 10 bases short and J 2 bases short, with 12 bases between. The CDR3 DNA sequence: TGTGCCACGAGAAGCCTAACCTACAATGAGCAGTTCTTC. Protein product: CATRSLTYNEQFF. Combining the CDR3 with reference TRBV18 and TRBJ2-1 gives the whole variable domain NAGVMQNPRHLVRRRGQEARLRCSPMKGHSHVYWYRQLPEEGLKFMVYLQKENIIDESGMPKERFSAEFPKEGPSILRIQQVVRGDSAAYFCATRSLTYNEQFFGPGTRLTVL.

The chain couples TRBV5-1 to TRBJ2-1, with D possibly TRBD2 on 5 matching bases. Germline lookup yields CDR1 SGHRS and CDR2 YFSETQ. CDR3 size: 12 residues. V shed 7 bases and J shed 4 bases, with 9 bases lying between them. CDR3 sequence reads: CASYGIYNEQFF. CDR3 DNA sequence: TGCGCCAGCTACGGGATTTACAATGAGCAGTTCTTC.

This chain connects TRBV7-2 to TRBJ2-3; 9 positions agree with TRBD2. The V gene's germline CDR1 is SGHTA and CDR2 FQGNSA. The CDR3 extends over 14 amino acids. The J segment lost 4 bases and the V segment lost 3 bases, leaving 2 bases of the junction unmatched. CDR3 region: CASSFRLAADTQYF. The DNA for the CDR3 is TGTGCCAGCAGCTTTAGACTAGCGGCAGATACGCAGTATTTT.

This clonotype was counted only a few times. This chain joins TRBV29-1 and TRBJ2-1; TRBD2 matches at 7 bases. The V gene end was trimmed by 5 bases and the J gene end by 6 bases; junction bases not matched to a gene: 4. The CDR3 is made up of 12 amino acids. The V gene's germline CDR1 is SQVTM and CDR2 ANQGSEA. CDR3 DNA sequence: TGCAGCGTTCGGGACTACTCCAATGAGCAGTTCTTC. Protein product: CSVRDYSNEQFF.

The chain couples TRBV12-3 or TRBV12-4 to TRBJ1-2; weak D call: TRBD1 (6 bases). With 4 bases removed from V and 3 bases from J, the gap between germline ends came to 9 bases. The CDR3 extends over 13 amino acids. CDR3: CASSSRTDYGYTF. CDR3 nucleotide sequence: TGTGCCAGCAGTTCTAGGACAGACTATGGCTACACCTTC.

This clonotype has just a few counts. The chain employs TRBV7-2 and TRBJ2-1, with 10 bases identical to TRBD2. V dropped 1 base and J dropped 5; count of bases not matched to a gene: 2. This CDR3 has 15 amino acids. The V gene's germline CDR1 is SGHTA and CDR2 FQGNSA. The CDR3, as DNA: TGTGCCAGCAGCTTAGACCTAGCGGGGGACAATGAGCAGTTCTTC. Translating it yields CASSLDLAGDNEQFF.

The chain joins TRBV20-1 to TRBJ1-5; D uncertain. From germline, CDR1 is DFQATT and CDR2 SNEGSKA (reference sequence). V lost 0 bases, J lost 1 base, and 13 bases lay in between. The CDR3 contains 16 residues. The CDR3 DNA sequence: TGCAGTGCTAGAGACGGAAGAAGGGCCAGCAATCAGCCCCAGCATTTT. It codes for CSARDGRRASNQPQHF.

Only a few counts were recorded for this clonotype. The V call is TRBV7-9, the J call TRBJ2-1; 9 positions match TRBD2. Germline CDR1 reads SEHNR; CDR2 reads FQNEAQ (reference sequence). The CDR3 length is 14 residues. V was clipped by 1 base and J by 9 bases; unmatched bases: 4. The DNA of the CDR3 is TGTGCCAGCAGCTTAGGGGGACTAGCTGGTGAGCAGTTCTTC. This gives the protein CASSLGGLAGEQFF. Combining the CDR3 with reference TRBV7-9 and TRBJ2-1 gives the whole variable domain DTGVSQNPRHKITKRGQNVTFRCDPISEHNRLYWYRQTLGQGPEFLTYFQNEAQLEKSRLLSDRFSAERPKGSFSTLEIQRTEQGDSAMYLCASSLGGLAGEQFFGPGTRLTVL.

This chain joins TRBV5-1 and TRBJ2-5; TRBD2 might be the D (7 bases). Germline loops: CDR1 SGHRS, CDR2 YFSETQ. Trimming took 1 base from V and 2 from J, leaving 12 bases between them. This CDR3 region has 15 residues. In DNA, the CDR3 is TGCGCCAGCAGCTTGAGGGGGGGACAACAAGAGACCCAGTACTTC. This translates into CASSLRGGQQETQYF.

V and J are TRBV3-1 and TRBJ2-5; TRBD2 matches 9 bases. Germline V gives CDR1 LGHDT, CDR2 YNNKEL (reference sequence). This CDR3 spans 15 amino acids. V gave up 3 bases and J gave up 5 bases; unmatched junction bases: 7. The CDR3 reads CASSHRAGGHETQYF. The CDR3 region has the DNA TGTGCCAGCAGCCACCGGGCGGGGGGGCATGAGACCCAGTACTTC.

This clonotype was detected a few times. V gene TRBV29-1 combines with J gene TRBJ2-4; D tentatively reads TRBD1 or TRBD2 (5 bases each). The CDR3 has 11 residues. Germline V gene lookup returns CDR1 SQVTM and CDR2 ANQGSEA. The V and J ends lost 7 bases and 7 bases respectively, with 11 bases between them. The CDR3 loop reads CSAGTGNIQYF. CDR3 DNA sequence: TGCAGCGCGGGGACGGGTAACATTCAGTACTTC.